Listed here are 5 T cell receptor beta chains from one sample, sequenced in a study of blood T cells in healthy people across ages. Alongside a J-beta primer mix, a sample-barcoded 5' primer served in a second PCR lasting roughly 6 to 11 cycles. TCRdb independently ran MiXCR on the 5' RACE reads; one entry per CDR3 protein. The sample comprises approximately 800,000 distinct CDR3 sequences, 55% to 65% of which are singletons, and 28% rests with the top ten. What was sequenced was blood. These receptors were obtained from a man under 40 in good health.

The chain recombines TRBV6-1 with TRBJ2-3; the match to TRBD1 covers 7 bases. The CDR3 covers 10 residues. The germline CDR1 and CDR2 sequences are MNHNS and SASEGT. The V gene end was trimmed by 8 bases and the J gene end by 11 bases; junction bases not matched to a gene: 4. CDR3 in amino acids: CASPDRWQYF. The CDR3 region has the DNA TGTGCCAGCCCGGACAGGTGGCAGTATTTT.

This clonotype has a handful of counts. The junction and the germline gene differ at one end; a read error may be behind it. The DNA of the CDR3 is TGTGCCGGGAGTTTGGTAACAGAGACCCAGTACTTC. It is translated as CAGSLVTETQYF. The rearrangement uses TRBV30 and TRBJ2-5; D might be TRBD2 (5 bases). The CDR3 totals 12 residues. Germline V lookup: CDR1 GTSNPN, CDR2 SVGIG (reference sequence).

This clonotype showed up just a few times. The chain employs TRBV12-3 or TRBV12-4 and TRBJ1-1, with a tentative D call TRBD1 (5 bases). The germline V and J ends were trimmed by 6 bases and 6 bases, with 29 bases remaining between them. This CDR3 contains 18 residues. The CDR3 coding sequence is TGTGCCAGCAGCACAGTGAATTCCCTGCAGGGTAAGAGGTCTGAAGCTTTCTTT. Its translation is CASSTVNSLQGKRSEAFF.

This clonotype appeared a few times. The chain recombines TRBV4-3 with TRBJ2-7; 12 bases match TRBD2. The CDR3 spans 17 residues. V trimming: 1 base; J trimming: 0 bases; junction bases outside the gene matches: 4. Germline CDR1 is LGHNA and CDR2 is YSLEER. The CDR3 sequence: CASSQGTSGTLSYEQYF. CDR3 nucleotides: TGCGCCAGCAGCCAAGGGACTAGCGGGACTCTCTCCTACGAGCAGTACTTC.

The sample holds a few counts of this clonotype. The chain recombines TRBV12-3 or TRBV12-4 with TRBJ2-7; TRBD1 matches 8 bases. The trim removed 4 bases at V and 2 bases at J, leaving 16 bases unmatched. The CDR3 is 18 amino acids. This CDR3 reads CASSSLPYRGEGTYEQYF. CDR3 nucleotides: TGTGCCAGCAGTTCACTCCCTTACAGGGGGGAAGGAACCTACGAGCAGTACTTC.